This T cell receptor (beta chain) appears in the sequencing data of a study of cytomegalovirus exposure and HLA in healthy donors. It was with 60 Vbeta and 13 Jbeta primers that the PCR ran. Libraries were prepared by immunoSEQ multiplex PCR; TCRdb keeps only in-frame clonotypes and omits some of them. The sample gives 130,000 or so clones, around four fifths of which show up once; 1.5% is in the top ten. Sample: PBMCs. This TCR was recovered from a middle-aged man in good health and CMV-seronegative.

The CDR3 DNA sequence: TGTGCCAGCAGCCACAGGGACTCTGGAAACACCATATATTTT. This codes for CASSHRDSGNTIYF. This chain connects TRBV7-9 to TRBJ1-3; TRBD1 is a possible D gene (6 bases). Trimming shortened V by 5 bases and J by 0 bases, and 8 bases separated the two germline ends. This CDR3 contains 14 residues. Germline V lookup: CDR1 SEHNR, CDR2 FQNEAQ (reference sequence).